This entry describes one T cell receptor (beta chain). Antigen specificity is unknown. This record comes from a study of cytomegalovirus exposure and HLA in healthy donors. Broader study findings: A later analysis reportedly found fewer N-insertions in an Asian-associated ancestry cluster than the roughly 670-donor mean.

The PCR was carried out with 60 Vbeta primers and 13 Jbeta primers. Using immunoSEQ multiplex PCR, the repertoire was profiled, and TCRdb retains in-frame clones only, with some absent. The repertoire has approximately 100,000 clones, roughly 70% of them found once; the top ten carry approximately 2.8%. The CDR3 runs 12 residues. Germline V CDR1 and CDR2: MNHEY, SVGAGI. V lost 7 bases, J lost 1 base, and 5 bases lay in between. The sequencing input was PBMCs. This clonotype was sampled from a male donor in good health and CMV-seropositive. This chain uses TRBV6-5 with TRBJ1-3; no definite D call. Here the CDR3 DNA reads TGTGCCAGCACAGGTTCTGGAAACACCATATATTTT. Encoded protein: CASTGSGNTIYF.